Below are 18 T cell receptor beta chains sequenced from a single sample in a study of cytomegalovirus exposure and HLA in healthy donors. PCR primers comprised 60 Vbeta and 13 Jbeta primers. The table came from immunoSEQ multiplex PCR; TCRdb's copy has only in-frame clones and leaves some out. The sample lists about 140,000 clones; around 81% were seen once. The sample consisted of PBMCs. The receptors stem from a man between 50 and 59 years old in good health and CMV-seronegative.

This chain links TRBV7-9 with TRBJ2-1, with 9 positions matching TRBD2. The trim removed 3 bases at V and 7 bases at J, leaving 7 bases unmatched. The V gene's germline CDR1 is SEHNR and CDR2 FQNEAQ (reference sequence). This CDR3 region has 15 residues. The CDR3 is CASSFSGRLRNEQFF. The CDR3 region has the DNA TGTGCCAGCAGCTTCAGCGGGAGGCTTAGGAATGAGCAGTTCTTC. The full variable domain, its missing parts supplied by reference TRBV7-9 and TRBJ2-1, is DTGVSQNPRHKITKRGQNVTFRCDPISEHNRLYWYRQTLGQGPEFLTYFQNEAQLEKSRLLSDRFSAERPKGSFSTLEIQRTEQGDSAMYLCASSFSGRLRNEQFFGPGTRLTVL.

This clone was observed a few times. This chain joins TRBV7-3 and TRBJ2-1, with a possible D match to TRBD1 (5 bases). Germline-derived CDR1 and CDR2 are SGHTA and FQGTGA. Trimming left V 3 bases short and J 3 bases short, with 12 bases between. The CDR3 contains 15 residues. CDR3 coding DNA: TGTGCCAGCAGCTTGTTACAGGTGGGCTACAATGAGCAGTTCTTC. This encodes CASSLLQVGYNEQFF. Combining the CDR3 with reference TRBV7-3 and TRBJ2-1 gives the whole variable domain GAGVSQTPSNKVTEKGKYVELRCDPISGHTALYWYRQSLGQGPEFLIYFQGTGAADDSGLPNDRFFAVRPEGSVSTLKIQRTERGDSAVYLCASSLLQVGYNEQFFGPGTRLTVL.

This clone was picked up one time. V and J are TRBV7-3 and TRBJ2-7, with 8 bases aligning to TRBD1. This CDR3 is built from 16 residues. The J segment lost 2 bases and the V segment lost 5 bases, leaving 11 bases of the junction unmatched. Germline loops: CDR1 SGHTA, CDR2 FQGTGA. CDR3 amino acids: CASSRPGQGRTYEQYF. The CDR3 region has the DNA TGTGCCAGCAGCCGTCCAGGACAGGGCAGAACCTACGAGCAGTACTTC. The full variable domain, rest sourced from reference TRBV7-3 and TRBJ2-7, is GAGVSQTPSNKVTEKGKYVELRCDPISGHTALYWYRQSLGQGPEFLIYFQGTGAADDSGLPNDRFFAVRPEGSVSTLKIQRTERGDSAVYLCASSRPGQGRTYEQYFGPGTRLTVT.

The chain links TRBV4-2 to TRBJ1-4, with TRBD1 identical over 8 bases. This CDR3 is 17 amino acids long. CDR1 LGHNA and CDR2 YNFKEQ come from the germline V gene. J gave up 0 bases and V 4 bases, and 7 bases lay outside the gene matches. CDR3 in amino acids: CASSPSRGLATNEKLFF. The CDR3 DNA sequence: TGTGCCAGCAGCCCCTCCAGGGGGCTTGCAACTAATGAAAAACTGTTTTTT.

The chain combines TRBV7-6 with TRBJ2-5; D may be TRBD2 (7 bases). Germline values: CDR1 SGHVS, CDR2 FNYEAQ. The V end was cut by 5 bases, the J end by 4 bases, with 17 bases between. This CDR3 spans 15 amino acids. CDR3 sequence reads: CASSLTIAGAETQYF. The CDR3 DNA is TGTGCCAGCAGCCTAACCATTGCGGGGGCAGAGACCCAGTACTTC.

The chain carries TRBV10-2 and TRBJ2-7, with 11 bases lining up with TRBD2. With V trimmed by 2 bases and J by 0 bases, 9 bases remained unmatched. Germline CDR1 and CDR2: WSHSY and SAAADI. The CDR3 covers 18 residues. The CDR3 coding sequence is TGCGCCAGCAGTGAGGGGGGTAGCGGGAGGGGAAGCTCCTACGAGCAGTACTTC. The encoded protein is CASSEGGSGRGSSYEQYF.

The chain carries TRBV19 and TRBJ1-5; D is perhaps TRBD1 (6 bases). Trimming cost V 7 bases and J 5 bases, with 21 bases left between them. Germline V gene sequence: CDR1 LNHDA, CDR2 SQIVND (reference sequence). The CDR3 consists of 16 residues. CDR3 in amino acids: CASKTNRDTRDQPQHF. In DNA, the CDR3 is TGTGCCAGTAAGACCAACCGGGACACAAGGGATCAGCCCCAGCATTTT.

This clone was seen a few times. The chain employs TRBV6-1 and TRBJ2-7, with D tentatively TRBD1 (6 bases). CDR1 is MNHNS and CDR2 is SASEGT in the germline V gene. V shed 3 bases and J shed 3 bases, with 18 bases lying between them. This CDR3 spans 16 amino acids. In DNA, the CDR3 is TGTGCCAGCAGTGACCTAAGAGGAGGACAGATCTACGAGCAGTACTTC. Encoded protein: CASSDLRGGQIYEQYF.

This chain's CDR3 is CASSWADRGGNTIYF. The CDR3 nucleotides are TGTGCCAGCAGCTGGGCGGACAGGGGTGGAAACACCATATATTTT. The V and J genes are TRBV5-4 and TRBJ1-3; 9 bases match TRBD1. Trimming removed 3 bases from V and 3 bases from J; junction bases left unmatched: 4. The CDR3 has 15 amino acids. The germline gives CDR1 SGHNT, CDR2 YYREEE (reference sequence).

The chain links TRBV11-1 to TRBJ2-2; possibly TRBD1 for D (6 bases). Germline V gene lookup returns CDR1 SGHAT and CDR2 FQDESV (reference sequence). V was shortened by 7 bases and J by 1 base, with 16 bases between the two germline ends. CDR3 length: 16 residues. The CDR3 coding sequence is TGTGCCAGCAAAAGAACCGGGACACGGAACACCGGGGAGCTGTTTTTT. Residues: CASKRTGTRNTGELFF.

The chain uses TRBV7-9 and TRBJ2-3, with 8 nucleotides matching TRBD1. The V and J ends lost 4 bases and 5 bases, in that order; junction bases with no gene match: 5. From germline, CDR1 is SEHNR and CDR2 FQNEAQ (reference sequence). The CDR3 consists of 14 residues. CDR3 sequence: CASSSPDRVDTQYF. Written as DNA, the CDR3 is TGTGCCAGCAGCTCCCCGGACAGGGTAGATACGCAGTATTTT.

The sample holds a few counts of this clone. The CDR3 nucleotides are TGTGCCAGCTCACTAAAATCCGGGACAGGGATCTACGAGCAGTACTTC. Protein product: CASSLKSGTGIYEQYF. V and J are TRBV18 and TRBJ2-7; TRBD1 matches at 9 bases. Germline assignment: CDR1 KGHSH and CDR2 LQKENI. CDR3 length: 16 amino acids. V lost 4 bases and J lost 3; bases outside the gene matches: 10.

This clone was recorded a few times. This chain links TRBV4-1 with TRBJ1-5; D is uncertain. This CDR3 contains 13 residues. CDR1 and CDR2 from the germline V gene are MGHRA and YSYEKL. V was trimmed by 0 bases and J by 5 bases, leaving 5 bases between them. This CDR3 is CASSQDGDQPQHF. As DNA, the CDR3 is TGCGCCAGCAGCCAAGACGGGGATCAGCCCCAGCATTTT.

This clone appeared a few times. The chain couples TRBV28 to TRBJ1-2; 8 bases are shared with TRBD1. The CDR3 totals 13 residues. Germline values: CDR1 MDHEN, CDR2 SYDVKM. V shed 8 bases and J 2 bases; nucleotides not matched to a gene: 4. CDR3 in amino acids: CASRPGGNYGYTF. CDR3 sequence (DNA): TGTGCCAGCCGGCCAGGGGGCAACTATGGCTACACCTTC.

The chain couples TRBV5-1 to TRBJ2-7; D possibly corresponds to TRBD2 (6 bases). V lost 3 bases, J lost 5 bases, and 12 bases lay in between. Germline values: CDR1 SGHRS, CDR2 YFSETQ. The length of the CDR3 is 13 residues. In nucleotides, the CDR3 is TGCGCCAGCAGCTACCTCGGAGGGAACGAGCAGTACTTC. Its translation: CASSYLGGNEQYF.

The genes are TRBV7-8 and TRBJ2-6; 11 positions agree with TRBD2. The V gene's germline CDR1 is SGHVS and CDR2 FQNEAQ. The CDR3 consists of 20 residues. With V trimmed by 5 bases and J by 2 bases, 14 bases remained unmatched. The CDR3 region has the DNA TGTGCCAGCAGCCGATTCCTTTTAGCGGGGGGGGTAACTGGGGCCAACGTCCTGACTTTC. Protein sequence: CASSRFLLAGGVTGANVLTF.

This chain links TRBV20-1 with TRBJ2-3; no firm D call. Germline V CDR1 and CDR2: DFQATT, SNEGSKA (reference sequence). V was pared by 3 bases and J by 10 bases, with 11 bases between. This CDR3 has 11 residues. CDR3 nucleotides: TGCAGTGCTAGCCCCCCCTCGGCGCAGTATTTT. Its protein is CSASPPSAQYF.

V and J are TRBV30 and TRBJ2-5; no reliable D call. The CDR3 extends over 14 amino acids. Per the germline V gene, CDR1 is GTSNPN and CDR2 is SVGIG (reference sequence). Trimming cost V 3 bases and J 7 bases, with 18 bases left between them. The CDR3 loop reads CAWRPASNGGTQYF. CDR3 DNA: TGTGCCTGGAGACCGGCTTCGAATGGCGGGACCCAGTACTTC.